The 9 T cell receptor beta chains below were found in one sample sequenced in a study of T cell clusters in autoimmune cytopenias. Multiplex touch-down PCR amplified TRB using TRB-A and TRB-B pools in one tube. TCRdb re-called the multiplex PCR reads, yielding one record per CDR3 amino acid sequence without DNA. The sample data list over 400 distinct CDR3 sequences. Each sample's input was 200 to 300 ng genomic DNA, 35,000 to 40,000 genome equivalents. The same specimen was also included in a second study, on T cell repertoires in aging, cancer and after chemotherapy.

What was sequenced was peripheral blood. These receptors all stem from a human donor with chronic lymphocytic leukemia.

Judged by frequency, this clonotype is large. The J gene is TRBJ2-7, the V gene TRBV19; TCRdb names TRBD2, which stays unverified in the absence of DNA. The CDR3 runs to 12 residues. The germline gives CDR1 LNHDA, CDR2 SQIVND (reference sequence). CDR3 sequence reads: CASSIGGGEQYF.

The CDR3 protein is CASSPPSQGAGEQFF. This chain links TRBV18 with TRBJ2-1; TCRdb lists TRBD1, though no DNA is available to test this call. CDR3 size: 15 residues. Germline values: CDR1 KGHSH, CDR2 LQKENI.

Measured by frequency, this clonotype is hyperexpanded. CDR3 amino acids: CASSRERTTNTGELFF. The J gene is TRBJ2-2, the V gene TRBV18; TCRdb's assignment of TRBD2 cannot be checked, as there is no DNA. Germline CDR1 and CDR2: KGHSH and LQKENI. The CDR3 is 16 amino acids.

CDR3 protein: CASSEWAGGPSNEQFF. This chain uses TRBV2 with TRBJ2-1; the TRBD1 assignment by TCRdb is unverifiable without DNA. Per the germline V gene, CDR1 is SNHLY and CDR2 is FYNNEI. The CDR3 has 16 amino acids. Supplemented by reference TRBV2 and TRBJ2-1, the full variable domain reads EPEVTQTPSHQVTQMGQEVILRCVPISNHLYFYWYRQILGQKVEFLVSFYNNEISEKSEIFDDQFSVERPDGSNFTLKIRSTKLEDSAMYFCASSEWAGGPSNEQFFGPGTRLTVL.

The genes are TRBV20-1 and TRBJ1-2; the TCRdb D gene call, TRBD1, has no DNA to confirm it. CDR3 length: 13 amino acids. The germline V gene encodes CDR1 DFQATT and CDR2 SNEGSKA (reference sequence). The CDR3 loop reads CSAGQGGSYGYTF.

This clonotype shows up as medium-sized (0.01 to 0.1%) by frequency. V and J are TRBV14 and TRBJ2-2. The CDR3 is made up of 13 amino acids. CDR1 and CDR2 from the germline V gene are SGHDN and FVKESK. This CDR3 is CASSLRYTGELFF.

Considering frequency, this clonotype is medium-sized (0.01 to 0.1%). The chain recombines TRBV7-9 with TRBJ2-2; lacking DNA, the TRBD1 call made by TCRdb goes unchecked. Germline loops: CDR1 SEHNR, CDR2 FQNEAQ (reference sequence). The CDR3 runs to 13 residues. Here the CDR3 reads CASSQGVGRELFF.

The chain has TRBV6-5 and TRBJ2-1. Germline CDR1 reads MNHEY; CDR2 reads SVGAGI. The CDR3 runs 14 residues. CDR3 sequence: CASSRTALYNEQFF.

This sequence joins TRBV28 and TRBJ2-2; the D call from TCRdb, TRBD2, cannot be confirmed without DNA. The germline V gene encodes CDR1 MDHEN and CDR2 SYDVKM. The CDR3 has 13 amino acids. The CDR3 protein is CASQGTDTGELFF.